The TCR beta chain described here comes from a study of cytomegalovirus exposure and HLA in healthy donors. Points from the study as a whole: The authors later linked a missense DCLRE1C variant to TCR beta V- and J-gene trimming. The study put 150 to 200 TCR beta chains on its list as cytomegalovirus-associated. Highly shared sequence variants in one cluster were likely a sequencing artifact. In a later analysis, compared with equally common non-associated chains, HLA-associated beta chains were more expanded.

Concerning this clone: Its matching antigen is unknown.

This PCR relied on a set of 60 Vbeta primers and 13 Jbeta primers. Some clones are missing from TCRdb's copy, which holds only in-frame ones; the method was immunoSEQ multiplex PCR. The sample includes 150,000 to 200,000 clones, around 85% seen only once; the top ten take approximately 1.8%. The CDR3 totals 15 residues. V was clipped by 5 bases and J by 0 bases; unmatched bases: 3. Per the germline V gene, CDR1 is MNHEY and CDR2 is SMNVEV (reference sequence). The sequence derives from a man aged 18 to 29 in good health and CMV-seronegative. The rearrangement joins TRBV27 to TRBJ1-5, with 8 bases matching TRBD1. Material for sequencing was PBMCs. The CDR3 DNA reads TGTGCCAGCAGTCCTACAGGGGGTAGCAATCAGCCCCAGCATTTT. Protein: CASSPTGGSNQPQHF.